Listed here are 10 T cell receptor beta chains from one sample, sequenced in a study of control samples from healthy donors and cancer patients. Assay used: immunoSEQ multiplex PCR; TCRdb lists only in-frame clones, some missing. Of over 120,000 clones listed, around 94% were seen once; the top ten hold 13% to 15%. Sample: PBMCs. The receptors were gathered from a man between 60 and 75 years old with colorectal cancer.

CDR3 loop: CASSSHGGGGSYNEQFF. In DNA form, the CDR3 reads TGTGCCAGCAGCTCCCATGGGGGCGGGGGCTCCTACAATGAGCAGTTCTTC. The chain employs TRBV5-4 and TRBJ2-1; D is possibly TRBD2 (7 bases). Trimming took off 3 bases at V and 0 bases at J, with 16 bases between the two ends. The CDR3 is 17 residues long. Looked up from germline, CDR1 is SGHNT and CDR2 is YYREEE (reference sequence).

This rearrangement joins TRBV12-3 or TRBV12-4 to TRBJ1-2, with TRBD1 matching over 9 bases. The CDR3 spans 13 residues. V was pared by 4 bases and J by 8 bases, with 5 bases of the junction left unmatched. DNA of the CDR3: TGTGCCAGCAGTTACACAGGGGGCGACGGCTACACCTTC. Its translation is CASSYTGGDGYTF.

Points on this clone: At one end, the junction sequence differs from germline, possibly due to a read error. For the CDR3, the DNA is TGTGCCAGCAGTCAAGTGTCGGACGGGTATCAGCCCCAGCATTTT. This gives the protein CASSQVSDGYQPQHF. The chain links TRBV4-2 to TRBJ1-5; D call uncertain. This CDR3 contains 15 residues. From germline, CDR1 is LGHNA and CDR2 YNFKEQ.

The V call is TRBV9, the J call TRBJ2-7; 7 nucleotides align to TRBD2. V shed 0 bases and J 0 bases; nucleotides not matched to a gene: 6. CDR1 is SGDLS, CDR2 YYNGEE, per germline. The CDR3 runs 16 residues. The CDR3 DNA reads as TGTGCCAGCAGCGTAGGTCAGGGAGGGTCCTCCTACGAGCAGTACTTC. This translates into CASSVGQGGSSYEQYF.

The chain is built from TRBV6-5 and TRBJ1-5; no definite D call. CDR1 and CDR2 (germline): MNHEY, SVGAGI. CDR3 size: 14 residues. V gave up 6 bases and J gave up 2 bases, with 11 bases separating them. The CDR3 nucleotides are TGTGCCAGCAGCTATACAAGGGGCAATCAGCCCCAGCATTTT. Translation: CASSYTRGNQPQHF.

The rearrangement uses TRBV29-1 and TRBJ1-2, with no clear D. Between the trimmed V and J ends, which lost 4 bases and 6 bases, there was a span of 9 bases. The germline CDR1 and CDR2 sequences are SQVTM and ANQGSEA. The CDR3 covers 11 residues. The chain's CDR3 is CSVAAADGYTF. The CDR3 nucleotides read TGCAGCGTTGCGGCAGCCGATGGCTACACCTTC.

V and J are TRBV6-5 and TRBJ1-4, with D unresolved. This CDR3 comprises 13 residues. V was cut by 8 bases and J by 8 bases, with 15 bases left in between. Germline loops: CDR1 MNHEY, CDR2 SVGAGI. The chain's CDR3 is CASYGRAGEKLFF. The DNA for the CDR3 is TGTGCCAGCTACGGGAGGGCGGGGGAAAAACTGTTTTTT.

The chain combines TRBV11-2 with TRBJ1-1, with a tentative D call TRBD1 (5 bases). This CDR3 is built from 14 residues. Per the germline V gene, CDR1 is SGHAT and CDR2 is FQNNGV. V dropped 2 bases and J dropped 5 bases, with 12 bases sitting between them. The CDR3 nucleotides are TGTGCCAGCAGCTTAACCTCGGAGGGGACTGAAGCTTTCTTT. Its translation: CASSLTSEGTEAFF. The complete variable domain, with remaining parts taken from reference TRBV11-2 and TRBJ1-1, reads EAGVAQSPRYKIIEKRQSVAFWCNPISGHATLYWYQQILGQGPKLLIQFQNNGVVDDSQLPKDRFSAERLKGVDSTLKIQPAKLEDSAVYLCASSLTSEGTEAFFGQGTRLTVV.

The J gene is TRBJ1-4, the V gene TRBV30; no clear D gene. Germline V lookup: CDR1 GTSNPN, CDR2 SVGIG (reference sequence). The CDR3 totals 11 residues. Trimming removed 0 bases at V and 7 bases at J, with 3 bases between. The CDR3 sequence: CAWSVREKLFF. The CDR3 bases are TGTGCCTGGAGTGTACGTGAAAAACTGTTTTTT.

The CDR3 bases are TGTGCCAGCAGCTTACAAGGCACGCCAATCCATTCACCCCTCCACTTT. Protein sequence: CASSLQGTPIHSPLHF. The chain uses TRBV7-2 and TRBJ1-6; D is unclear. Trimming cost V 2 bases and J 8 bases, with 16 bases left between them. This CDR3 is 16 amino acids long. CDR1 SGHTA and CDR2 FQGNSA come from the germline V gene.